The source of this T cell receptor (beta chain) is a study of cytomegalovirus exposure and HLA in healthy donors. V lost 1 base, J lost 8 bases, and 14 bases lay in between. CDR3 size: 14 residues. CDR1 is SGHAT and CDR2 is FQNNGV in the germline V gene. 13 Jbeta primers and 60 Vbeta primers were used for the PCR. The protocol was immunoSEQ multiplex PCR, while the TCRdb copy is restricted to in-frame clones and leaves out a portion. Here the sample spans over 100,000 clones, about four fifths being singletons. The sequencing sample was made of PBMCs. This clonotype was obtained from a woman in her twenties or thirties in good health and CMV-seronegative. The rearrangement joins TRBV11-2 to TRBJ1-1; D might be TRBD1 (6 bases). The CDR3 spells CASSLGAGAREAFF. The CDR3 nucleotides are TGTGCCAGCAGCTTAGGAGCAGGGGCGCGGGAAGCTTTCTTT.